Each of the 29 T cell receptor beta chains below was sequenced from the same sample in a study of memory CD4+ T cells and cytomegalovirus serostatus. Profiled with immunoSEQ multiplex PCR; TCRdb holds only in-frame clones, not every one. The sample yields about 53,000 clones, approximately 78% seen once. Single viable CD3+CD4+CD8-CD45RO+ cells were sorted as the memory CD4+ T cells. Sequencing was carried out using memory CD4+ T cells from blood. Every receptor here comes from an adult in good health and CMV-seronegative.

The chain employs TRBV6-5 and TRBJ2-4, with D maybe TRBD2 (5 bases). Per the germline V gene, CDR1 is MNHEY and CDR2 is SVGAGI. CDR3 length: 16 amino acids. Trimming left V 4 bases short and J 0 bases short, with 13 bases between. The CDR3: CASSWRGSLAKNIQYF. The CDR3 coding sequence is TGTGCCAGCAGTTGGAGAGGGAGTTTAGCCAAAAACATTCAGTACTTC.

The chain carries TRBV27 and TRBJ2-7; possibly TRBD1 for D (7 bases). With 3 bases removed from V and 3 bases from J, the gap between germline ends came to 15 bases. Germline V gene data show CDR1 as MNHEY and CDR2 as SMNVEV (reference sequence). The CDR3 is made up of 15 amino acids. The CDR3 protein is CASSFGAGGIYEQYF. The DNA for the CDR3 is TGTGCCAGCAGTTTTGGGGCAGGGGGGATCTACGAGCAGTACTTC.

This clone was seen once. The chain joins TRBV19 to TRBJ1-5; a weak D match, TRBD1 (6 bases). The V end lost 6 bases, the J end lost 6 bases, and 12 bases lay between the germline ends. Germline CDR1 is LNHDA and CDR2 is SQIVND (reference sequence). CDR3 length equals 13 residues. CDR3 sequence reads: CASRNTGIQPQHF. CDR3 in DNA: TGTGCCAGTAGGAACACAGGGATTCAGCCCCAGCATTTT.

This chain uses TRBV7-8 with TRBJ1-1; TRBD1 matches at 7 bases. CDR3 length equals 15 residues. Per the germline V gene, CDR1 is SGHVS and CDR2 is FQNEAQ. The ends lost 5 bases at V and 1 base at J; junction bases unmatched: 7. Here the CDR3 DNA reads TGTGCCAGCAGCCAGATGACAGGGAGGAACACTGAAGCTTTCTTT. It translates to CASSQMTGRNTEAFF. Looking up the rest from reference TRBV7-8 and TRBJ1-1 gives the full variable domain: GAGVSQSPRYKVAKRGQDVALRCDPISGHVSLFWYQQALGQGPEFLTYFQNEAQLDKSGLPSDRFFAERPEGSVSTLKIQRTQQEDSAVYLCASSQMTGRNTEAFFGQGTRLTVV.

CDR3 amino acids: CASSLGGSGGANTF. CDR3 DNA: TGTGCCAGCAGCTTAGGAGGGTCAGGGGGCGCTAACACCTTC. The rearrangement uses TRBV7-2 and TRBJ1-2, with 8 bases aligning to TRBD1. The CDR3 is made up of 14 amino acids. Germline trimming cut 1 base from V and 12 bases from J; bases unmatched to any gene: 10. Germline V gene data show CDR1 as SGHTA and CDR2 as FQGNSA. Full variable domain (outside the CDR3, taken from reference TRBV7-2 and TRBJ1-2): GAGVSQSPSNKVTEKGKDVELRCDPISGHTALYWYRQSLGQGLEFLIYFQGNSAPDKSGLPSDRFSAERTGGSVSTLTIQRTQQEDSAVYLCASSLGGSGGANTFGSGTRLTVV.

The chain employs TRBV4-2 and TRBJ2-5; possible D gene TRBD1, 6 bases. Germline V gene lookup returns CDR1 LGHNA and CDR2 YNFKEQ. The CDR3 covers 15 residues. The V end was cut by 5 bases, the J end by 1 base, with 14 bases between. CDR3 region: CASSARQVGQETQYF. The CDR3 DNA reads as TGTGCCAGCAGCGCACGACAGGTGGGCCAAGAGACCCAGTACTTC.

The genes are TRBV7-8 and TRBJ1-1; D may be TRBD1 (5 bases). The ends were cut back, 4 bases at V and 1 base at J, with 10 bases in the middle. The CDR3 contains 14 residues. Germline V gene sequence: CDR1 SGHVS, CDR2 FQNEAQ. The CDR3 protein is CASSYGQTNTEAFF. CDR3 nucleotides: TGTGCCAGCAGCTACGGACAAACGAACACTGAAGCTTTCTTT.

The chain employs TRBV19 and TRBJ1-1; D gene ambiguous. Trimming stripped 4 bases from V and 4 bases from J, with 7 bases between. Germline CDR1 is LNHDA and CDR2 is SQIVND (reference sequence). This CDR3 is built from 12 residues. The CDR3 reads CASSRRVTEAFF. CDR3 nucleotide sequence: TGTGCCAGTAGTAGAAGGGTCACTGAAGCTTTCTTT. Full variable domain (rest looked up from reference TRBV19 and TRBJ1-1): DGGITQSPKYLFRKEGQNVTLSCEQNLNHDAMYWYRQDPGQGLRLIYYSQIVNDFQKGDIAEGYSVSREKKESFPLTVTSAQKNPTAFYLCASSRRVTEAFFGQGTRLTVV.

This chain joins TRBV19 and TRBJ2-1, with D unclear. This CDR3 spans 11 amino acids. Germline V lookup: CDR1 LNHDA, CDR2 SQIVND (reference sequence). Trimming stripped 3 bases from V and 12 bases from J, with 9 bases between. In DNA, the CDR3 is TGTGCCAGTAGTATCCCGGCCAGGCAGTTCTTC. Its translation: CASSIPARQFF. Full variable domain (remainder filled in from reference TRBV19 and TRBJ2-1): DGGITQSPKYLFRKEGQNVTLSCEQNLNHDAMYWYRQDPGQGLRLIYYSQIVNDFQKGDIAEGYSVSREKKESFPLTVTSAQKNPTAFYLCASSIPARQFFGPGTRLTVL.

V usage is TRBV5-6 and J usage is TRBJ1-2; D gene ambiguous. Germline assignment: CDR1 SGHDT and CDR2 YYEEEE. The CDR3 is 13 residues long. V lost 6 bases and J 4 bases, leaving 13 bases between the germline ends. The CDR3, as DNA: TGTGCCAGCATCGCTGAAAGAGGCTATGGCTACACCTTC. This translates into CASIAERGYGYTF.

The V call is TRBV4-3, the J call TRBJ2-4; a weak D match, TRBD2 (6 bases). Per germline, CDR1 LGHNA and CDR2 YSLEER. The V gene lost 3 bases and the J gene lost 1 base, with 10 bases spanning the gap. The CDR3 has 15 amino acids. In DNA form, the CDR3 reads TGCGCCAGCAGCCAGGGCGGGACTGCCAAAAACATTCAGTACTTC. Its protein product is CASSQGGTAKNIQYF.

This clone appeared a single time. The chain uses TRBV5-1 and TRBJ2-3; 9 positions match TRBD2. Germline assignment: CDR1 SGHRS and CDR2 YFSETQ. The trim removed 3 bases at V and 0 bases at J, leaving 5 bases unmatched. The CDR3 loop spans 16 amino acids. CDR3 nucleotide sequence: TGCGCCAGCAGCTATAGCGGGAGATCTAGCACAGATACGCAGTATTTT. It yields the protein CASSYSGRSSTDTQYF.

CDR3 bases: TGTGCCAGTAGGCAGGCCTACCCGGGCGATGAGCAGTTCTTC. This gives the protein CASRQAYPGDEQFF. V is TRBV19 and J is TRBJ2-1; D not resolved. Trimming stripped 6 bases from V and 8 bases from J, with 17 bases between. The CDR3 is 14 residues long. Germline CDR1 and CDR2: LNHDA and SQIVND (reference sequence).

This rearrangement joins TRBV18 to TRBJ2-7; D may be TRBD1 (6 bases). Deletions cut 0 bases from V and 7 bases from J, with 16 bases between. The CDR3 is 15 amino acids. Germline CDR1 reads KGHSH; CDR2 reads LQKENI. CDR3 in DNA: TGTGCCAGCTCACCACCATCTTTACGACAGGAGGAGCAGTACTTC. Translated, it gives CASSPPSLRQEEQYF.

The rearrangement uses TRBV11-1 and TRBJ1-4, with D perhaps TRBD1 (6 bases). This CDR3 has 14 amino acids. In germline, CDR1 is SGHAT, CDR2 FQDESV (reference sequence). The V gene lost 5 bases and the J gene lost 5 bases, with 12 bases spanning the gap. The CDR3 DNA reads TGTGCCAGCAGCCGCAGGGGCGACAATGAAAAACTGTTTTTT. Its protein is CASSRRGDNEKLFF.

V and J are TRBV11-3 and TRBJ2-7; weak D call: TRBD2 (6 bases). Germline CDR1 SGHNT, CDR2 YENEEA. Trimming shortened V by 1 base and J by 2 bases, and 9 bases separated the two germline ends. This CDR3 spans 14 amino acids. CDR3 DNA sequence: TGTGCCAGCAGCTTAGGGGGGGACGCCTACGAGCAGTACTTC. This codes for CASSLGGDAYEQYF.

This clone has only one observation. CDR3 bases: TGTGCCAGCTGTAAGACAGGGGGCACAGATACGCAGTATTTT. It codes for CASCKTGGTDTQYF. V gene TRBV18 combines with J gene TRBJ2-3; the match to TRBD1 covers 8 bases. V lost 7 bases to trimming and J lost 1 base; unmatched junction nucleotides: 4. The CDR3 is 14 residues long. CDR1 and CDR2 from the germline V gene are KGHSH and LQKENI. Filled out from reference TRBV18 and TRBJ2-3, the complete variable domain reads NAGVMQNPRHLVRRRGQEARLRCSPMKGHSHVYWYRQLPEEGLKFMVYLQKENIIDESGMPKERFSAEFPKEGPSILRIQQVVRGDSAAYFCASCKTGGTDTQYFGPGTRLTVL.

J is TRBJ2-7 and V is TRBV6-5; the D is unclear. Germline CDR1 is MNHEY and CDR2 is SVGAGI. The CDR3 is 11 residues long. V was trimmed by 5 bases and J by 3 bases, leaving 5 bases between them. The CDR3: CASSAYYEQYF. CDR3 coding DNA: TGTGCCAGCAGTGCCTACTACGAGCAGTACTTC.

The DNA for the CDR3 is TGTGCCAGCAGCGCGAAACAGGGGGCAGGAGTCTCTGAAGCTTTCTTT. Translation: CASSAKQGAGVSEAFF. The chain carries TRBV7-6 and TRBJ1-1; 9 nucleotides align to TRBD1. The CDR3 length is 16 residues. The germline gives CDR1 SGHVS, CDR2 FNYEAQ. Trimming cost V 5 bases and J 6 bases; bases outside gene matches: 13.

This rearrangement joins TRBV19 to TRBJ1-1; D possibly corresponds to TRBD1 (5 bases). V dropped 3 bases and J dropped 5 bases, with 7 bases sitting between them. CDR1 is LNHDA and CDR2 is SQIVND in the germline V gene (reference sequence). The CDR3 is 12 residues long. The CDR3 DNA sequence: TGTGCCAGTAGTATCCAGGGAACTGAAGCTTTCTTT. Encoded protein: CASSIQGTEAFF.

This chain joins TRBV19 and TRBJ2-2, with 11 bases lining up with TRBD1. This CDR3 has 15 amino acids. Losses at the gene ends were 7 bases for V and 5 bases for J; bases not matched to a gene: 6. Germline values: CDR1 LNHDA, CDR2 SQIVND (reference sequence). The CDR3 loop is CASNGQGAKTGELFF. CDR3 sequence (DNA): TGTGCCAGTAACGGACAGGGGGCAAAAACCGGGGAGCTGTTTTTT. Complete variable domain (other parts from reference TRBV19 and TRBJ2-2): DGGITQSPKYLFRKEGQNVTLSCEQNLNHDAMYWYRQDPGQGLRLIYYSQIVNDFQKGDIAEGYSVSREKKESFPLTVTSAQKNPTAFYLCASNGQGAKTGELFFGEGSRLTVL.

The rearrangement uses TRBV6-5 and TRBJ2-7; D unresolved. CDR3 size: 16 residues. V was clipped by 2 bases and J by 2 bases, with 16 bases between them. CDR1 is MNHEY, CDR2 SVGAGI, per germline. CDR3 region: CASSYKDKTFPYEQYF. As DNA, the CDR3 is TGTGCCAGCAGTTACAAAGACAAGACCTTTCCCTACGAGCAGTACTTC.

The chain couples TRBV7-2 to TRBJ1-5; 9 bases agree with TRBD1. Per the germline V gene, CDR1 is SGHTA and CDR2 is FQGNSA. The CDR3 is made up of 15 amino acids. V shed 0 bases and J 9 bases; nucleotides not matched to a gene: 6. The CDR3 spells CASSLAAGQGRPQHF. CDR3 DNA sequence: TGTGCCAGCAGCTTAGCGGCGGGACAGGGCCGGCCCCAGCATTTT.

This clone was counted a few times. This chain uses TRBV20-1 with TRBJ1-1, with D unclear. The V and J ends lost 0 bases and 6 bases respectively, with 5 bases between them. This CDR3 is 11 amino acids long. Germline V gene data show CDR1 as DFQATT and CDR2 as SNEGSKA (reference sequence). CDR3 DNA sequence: TGCAGTGCTAGAGATGTACCTGAAGCTTTCTTT. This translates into CSARDVPEAFF.

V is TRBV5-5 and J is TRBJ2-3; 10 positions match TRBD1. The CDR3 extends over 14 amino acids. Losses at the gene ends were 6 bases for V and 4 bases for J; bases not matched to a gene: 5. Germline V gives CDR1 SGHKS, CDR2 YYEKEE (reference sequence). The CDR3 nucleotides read TGTGCCAGCATCAAGGGACAGGGGTCAGATACGCAGTATTTT. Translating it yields CASIKGQGSDTQYF.

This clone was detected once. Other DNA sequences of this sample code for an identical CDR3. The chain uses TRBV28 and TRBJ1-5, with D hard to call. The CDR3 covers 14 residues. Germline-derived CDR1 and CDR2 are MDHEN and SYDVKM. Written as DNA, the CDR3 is TGTGCTGTAGGAACAGCTAATAGCAATCAGCCCCAGCATTTT. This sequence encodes CAVGTANSNQPQHF.

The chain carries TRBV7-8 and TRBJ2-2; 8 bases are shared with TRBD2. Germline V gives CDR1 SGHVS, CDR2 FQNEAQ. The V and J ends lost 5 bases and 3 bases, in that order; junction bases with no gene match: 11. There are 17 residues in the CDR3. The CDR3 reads CASSVAGLGPYTGELFF. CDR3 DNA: TGTGCCAGCAGCGTGGCGGGACTAGGGCCCTACACCGGGGAGCTGTTTTTT.

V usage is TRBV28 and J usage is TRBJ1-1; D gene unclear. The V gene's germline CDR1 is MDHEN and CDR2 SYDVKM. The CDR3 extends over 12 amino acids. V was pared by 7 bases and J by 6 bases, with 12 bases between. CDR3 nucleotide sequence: TGTGCCAGCACCACCCCCGGTTCTGAAGCTTTCTTT. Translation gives CASTTPGSEAFF. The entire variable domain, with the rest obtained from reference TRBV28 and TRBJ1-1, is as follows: DVKVTQSSRYLVKRTGEKVFLECVQDMDHENMFWYRQDPGLGLRLIYFSYDVKMKEKGDIPEGYSVSREKKERFSLILESASTNQTSMYLCASTTPGSEAFFGQGTRLTVV.

CDR3 sequence: CASTRGELSSGNTIYF. CDR3 bases: TGTGCCAGCACCAGGGGGGAGCTTAGCTCTGGAAACACCATATATTTT. The chain combines TRBV2 with TRBJ1-3, with 7 bases lining up with TRBD1. The V and J ends lost 7 bases and 0 bases, in that order; junction bases with no gene match: 9. The CDR3 sequence is 16 residues long. Germline CDR1 reads SNHLY; CDR2 reads FYNNEI.